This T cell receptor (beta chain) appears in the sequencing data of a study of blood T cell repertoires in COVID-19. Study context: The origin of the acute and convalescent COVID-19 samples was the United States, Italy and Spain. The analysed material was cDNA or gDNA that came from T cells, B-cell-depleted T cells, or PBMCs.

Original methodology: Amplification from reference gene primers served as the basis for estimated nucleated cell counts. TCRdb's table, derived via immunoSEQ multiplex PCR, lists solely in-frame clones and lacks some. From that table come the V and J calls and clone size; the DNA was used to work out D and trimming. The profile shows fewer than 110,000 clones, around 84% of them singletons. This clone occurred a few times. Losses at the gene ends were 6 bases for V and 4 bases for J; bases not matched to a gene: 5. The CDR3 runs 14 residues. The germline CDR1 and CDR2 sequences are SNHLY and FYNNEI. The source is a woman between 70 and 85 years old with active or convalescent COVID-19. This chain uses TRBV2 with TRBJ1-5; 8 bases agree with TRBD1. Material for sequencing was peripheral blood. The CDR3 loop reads CASRDRAVNQPQHF. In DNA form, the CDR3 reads TGTGCCAGCAGGGACAGGGCAGTTAATCAGCCCCAGCATTTT.